This TCR beta chain was observed in a study of T cells in localized non-small cell lung cancer. TCRdb keeps only in-frame clones here, not all; method: immunoSEQ multiplex PCR. The sample has about 25,000 clones; more than 85% are singletons. The count of this clone is one. The CDR3 has 11 amino acids. This chain links TRBV21-1 with TRBJ2-1; the table names TRBD1, a call not compared with the DNA. TRBV21-1 is a listed pseudogene. The sequence was collected from a man aged 40 to 70 with stage III squamous cell lung carcinoma. The specimen comprised peripheral blood, sampled before any cancer treatment. The CDR3 is CASHRPGEQFF. The DNA for the CDR3 is TGTGCCAGCCACAGGCCCGGTGAGCAGTTCTTC.